The 27 T cell receptor beta chains given below trace back to one sample, sequenced in a study of blood T cell repertoires in COVID-19. Clones were sequenced by immunoSEQ multiplex PCR, and TCRdb holds only the in-frame ones, with some missing. The data show 120,000 to 150,000 clones, 84% seen once. What was sequenced was peripheral blood. The receptors shown here come from a human donor in a cohort sampled during active COVID-19.

The rearrangement uses TRBV7-2 and TRBJ2-3, with 12 bases aligning to TRBD2. J was trimmed by 5 bases and V by 4 bases; bases with no gene match: 7. This CDR3 spans 16 amino acids. Germline CDR1 is SGHTA and CDR2 is FQGNSA. The CDR3 protein is CASSWASGGAGDTQYF. In DNA form, the CDR3 reads TGTGCCAGCAGCTGGGCTAGCGGGGGGGCGGGAGATACGCAGTATTTT.

The V and J genes are TRBV7-9 and TRBJ1-1; TRBD1 agrees at 7 bases. This CDR3 comprises 13 residues. The germline CDR1 and CDR2 sequences are SEHNR and FQNEAQ (reference sequence). Losses at the gene ends were 5 bases for V and 5 bases for J; bases not matched to a gene: 5. Written as DNA, the CDR3 is TGTGCCAGCAGCGCACAGGGGCGGACTGAAGCTTTCTTT. Translation gives CASSAQGRTEAFF.

The chain is built from TRBV2 and TRBJ1-3; tentative D call: TRBD1 (6 bases). Germline V lookup: CDR1 SNHLY, CDR2 FYNNEI. V lost 7 bases and J lost 6, with 13 bases in between. The CDR3 covers 13 residues. The CDR3 protein is CASKKDSENTIYF. The CDR3, as DNA: TGTGCCAGCAAGAAGGACAGCGAAAACACCATATATTTT.

This clone was seen only once. The chain joins TRBV24-1 to TRBJ2-1, with 9 nucleotides matching TRBD1. The CDR3 is 16 amino acids. J was trimmed by 10 bases and V by 4 bases; bases with no gene match: 13. Germline values: CDR1 KGHDR, CDR2 SFDVKD. The CDR3 spells CATSDRSGTGMWEQFF. CDR3 bases: TGTGCCACCAGTGACCGTTCCGGGACAGGGATGTGGGAGCAGTTCTTC.

The chain links TRBV4-2 to TRBJ2-5; 10 bases line up with TRBD2. The germline V gene encodes CDR1 LGHNA and CDR2 YNFKEQ. V gave up 1 base and J gave up 4 bases; unmatched junction bases: 6. The CDR3 runs 16 residues. The CDR3 DNA follows: TGTGCCAGCAGCCAAGGGATAGCGGGGGGATCAGAGACCCAGTACTTC. Translated: CASSQGIAGGSETQYF.

The chain joins TRBV7-2 to TRBJ2-2, with 8 bases identical to TRBD2. Germline CDR1 and CDR2: SGHTA and FQGNSA. Trimming at V came to 0 bases and at J to 7 bases, leaving 19 bases not matched to a gene. The length of the CDR3 is 20 residues. CDR3 amino acids: CASSLAPPGGGGGRFGELFF. CDR3 DNA: TGTGCCAGCAGCTTAGCCCCCCCCGGGGGGGGCGGGGGAAGGTTCGGGGAGCTGTTTTTT.

The V call is TRBV7-3, the J call TRBJ2-2; weak D call: TRBD1 (5 bases). CDR1 and CDR2 from the germline V gene are SGHTA and FQGTGA. Trimming left V 2 bases short and J 3 bases short, with 7 bases between. This CDR3 spans 14 amino acids. The DNA for the CDR3 is TGTGCCAGCAGCTTAGACAGAGACACCGGGGAGCTGTTTTTT. Translation gives CASSLDRDTGELFF. The full variable domain, its missing parts supplied by reference TRBV7-3 and TRBJ2-2, is GAGVSQTPSNKVTEKGKYVELRCDPISGHTALYWYRQSLGQGPEFLIYFQGTGAADDSGLPNDRFFAVRPEGSVSTLKIQRTERGDSAVYLCASSLDRDTGELFFGEGSRLTVL.

This sequence joins TRBV5-1 and TRBJ1-1, with 10 bases identical to TRBD1. This CDR3 contains 14 residues. Germline CDR1 and CDR2: SGHRS and YFSETQ. V shed 1 base and J 6 bases; nucleotides not matched to a gene: 3. CDR3 sequence reads: CASSLSTGGSEAFF. The CDR3 DNA reads as TGCGCCAGCAGCTTGTCGACAGGGGGCTCTGAAGCTTTCTTT.

This chain uses TRBV29-1 with TRBJ1-2; tentatively, D is TRBD1 (5 bases). Germline loops: CDR1 SQVTM, CDR2 ANQGSEA. This CDR3 is built from 14 residues. V lost 6 bases, J lost 5 bases, and 19 bases lay in between. The DNA of the CDR3 is TGCAGCGTAGTTGTTCCAGGGATGGGATATGGCTACACCTTC. It specifies CSVVVPGMGYGYTF.

The chain employs TRBV18 and TRBJ1-3, with a weak D call TRBD1 (6 bases). Deletions cut 6 bases from V and 4 bases from J, with 10 bases between. Germline V CDR1 and CDR2: KGHSH, LQKENI. This CDR3 has 13 residues. CDR3 residues: CASSTGSGNTIYF. CDR3 sequence (DNA): TGTGCCAGCTCGACAGGATCAGGAAACACCATATATTTT.

The chain has TRBV18 and TRBJ2-1, with TRBD1 matching over 7 bases. CDR3 length equals 15 residues. V trimming: 2 bases; J trimming: 3 bases; junction bases outside the gene matches: 4. Germline loops: CDR1 KGHSH, CDR2 LQKENI. DNA of the CDR3: TGTGCCAGCTCACCATCAGGGGGTTTCTACAATGAGCAGTTCTTC. As protein: CASSPSGGFYNEQFF.

The chain carries TRBV6-2 or TRBV6-3 and TRBJ2-5; D uncertain. Germline CDR1 and CDR2: MNHEY and SVGEGT. The length of the CDR3 is 12 residues. V was trimmed by 5 bases and J by 6 bases, leaving 10 bases between them. The CDR3: CASSRQRKTQYF. The CDR3 DNA follows: TGTGCCAGCAGTCGCCAGAGGAAGACCCAGTACTTC.

The J gene is TRBJ2-7, the V gene TRBV9, with a possible D match to TRBD1 (7 bases). The CDR3 consists of 15 residues. With 0 bases removed from V and 6 bases from J, the gap between germline ends came to 16 bases. From germline, CDR1 is SGDLS and CDR2 YYNGEE. CDR3: CASSVEGGGGREQYF. For the CDR3, the DNA is TGTGCCAGCAGCGTAGAGGGAGGAGGGGGCCGCGAGCAGTACTTC.

The chain is built from TRBV7-2 and TRBJ1-1; D is undetermined. The CDR3 contains 13 residues. Trimming took off 3 bases at V and 5 bases at J, with 10 bases between the two ends. Germline V gives CDR1 SGHTA, CDR2 FQGNSA. CDR3 sequence reads: CASSFTRWTEAFF. The CDR3 nucleotides read TGTGCCAGCAGCTTCACGAGGTGGACTGAAGCTTTCTTT.

This clone was observed a few times. V usage is TRBV30 and J usage is TRBJ1-2; 7 bases match TRBD1. In germline, CDR1 is GTSNPN, CDR2 SVGIG (reference sequence). J gave up 4 bases and V 2 bases, and 4 bases lay outside the gene matches. The CDR3 loop spans 13 amino acids. The CDR3 DNA sequence: TGTGCCTGGAGTACCTACAGGGGCTATGGCTACACCTTC. Amino acid sequence: CAWSTYRGYGYTF.

The chain couples TRBV9 to TRBJ1-1; possible D gene TRBD1, 6 bases. Trimming left V 4 bases short and J 2 bases short, with 15 bases between. There are 15 residues in the CDR3. Germline V gene data show CDR1 as SGDLS and CDR2 as YYNGEE. Here the CDR3 DNA reads TGTGCCAGCAGCCCGGGACACCAGGTTAACACTGAAGCTTTCTTT. Its protein is CASSPGHQVNTEAFF.

The V call is TRBV2, the J call TRBJ2-3; TRBD2 agrees at 11 bases. The CDR3 is 15 residues long. The germline V gene encodes CDR1 SNHLY and CDR2 FYNNEI. The junction had 3 bases not matched to a gene; V was cut back by 6 bases and J by 1 base. CDR3 sequence reads: CASSQLAGGTDTQYF. The CDR3 DNA reads TGTGCCAGCAGCCAACTAGCGGGGGGCACAGATACGCAGTATTTT.

The chain has TRBV4-2 and TRBJ1-2, with unresolved D. The CDR3 sequence is 15 residues long. In germline, CDR1 is LGHNA, CDR2 YNFKEQ. Trimming took 0 bases from V and 7 from J, leaving 15 bases between them. The CDR3 here is CASSQDLNIRGGYTF. Here the CDR3 DNA reads TGTGCCAGCAGCCAAGATCTGAACATCCGGGGTGGCTACACCTTC.

The chain combines TRBV11-3 with TRBJ1-1; 7 bases match TRBD1. J gave up 4 bases and V 4 bases, and 6 bases lay outside the gene matches. This CDR3 region has 14 residues. CDR1 SGHNT and CDR2 YENEEA come from the germline V gene. The CDR3 nucleotides are TGTGCCAGCAGCTCGTCGACAGGGACCACTGAAGCTTTCTTT. Translated, it gives CASSSSTGTTEAFF. Full variable domain (rest looked up from reference TRBV11-3 and TRBJ1-1): EAGVVQSPRYKIIEKKQPVAFWCNPISGHNTLYWYLQNLGQGPELLIRYENEEAVDDSQLPKDRFSAERLKGVDSTLKIQPAELGDSAVYLCASSSSTGTTEAFFGQGTRLTVV.

This chain links TRBV11-1 with TRBJ2-7; 9 bases agree with TRBD1. CDR3 size: 14 residues. Trimming cost V 3 bases and J 5 bases; bases outside gene matches: 5. Germline values: CDR1 SGHAT, CDR2 FQDESV (reference sequence). DNA for the CDR3: TGTGCCAGCAGCTTCCGGGACAGGGATGACGAGCAGTACTTC. This gives the protein CASSFRDRDDEQYF.

The V gene is TRBV6-5, the J gene TRBJ2-7; 8 bases fit TRBD1. The CDR3 length is 16 residues. The V gene's germline CDR1 is MNHEY and CDR2 SVGAGI. The ends lost 0 bases at V and 5 bases at J; junction bases unmatched: 9. The chain's CDR3 is CASSYSTGELLHEQYF. As DNA, the CDR3 is TGTGCCAGCAGTTACTCGACAGGGGAACTTCTCCACGAGCAGTACTTC.

The chain combines TRBV4-3 with TRBJ2-3, with TRBD1 as a possible D gene (6 bases). The CDR3 contains 17 residues. Germline V gene sequence: CDR1 LGHNA, CDR2 YSLEER. V was pared by 1 base and J by 3 bases, with 17 bases between. The CDR3, as DNA: TGCGCCAGCAGCCAAGCCTGGGGGCAGGGCGGAACAGATACGCAGTATTTT. Translation: CASSQAWGQGGTDTQYF.

V and J are TRBV10-3 and TRBJ2-7, with 7 bases that match TRBD2. The germline gives CDR1 ENHRY, CDR2 SYGVKD. Losses at the gene ends were 6 bases for V and 0 bases for J; bases not matched to a gene: 20. CDR3 length: 19 residues. CDR3 coding DNA: TGTGCCATCAGCACAATAGATTCTCTCGGGGGGAAGAGCTCCTACGAGCAGTACTTC. It yields the protein CAISTIDSLGGKSSYEQYF.

The genes are TRBV11-2 and TRBJ2-1; the D gene is possibly TRBD2 (7 bases). The V gene's germline CDR1 is SGHAT and CDR2 FQNNGV. The CDR3 covers 15 residues. Trimming cost V 2 bases and J 8 bases, with 16 bases left between them. The DNA for the CDR3 is TGTGCCAGCAGCTTAAGGGGGGGCCAAGGGGATGAGCAGTTCTTC. This sequence encodes CASSLRGGQGDEQFF. The variable domain in full, completed from reference TRBV11-2 and TRBJ2-1, reads EAGVAQSPRYKIIEKRQSVAFWCNPISGHATLYWYQQILGQGPKLLIQFQNNGVVDDSQLPKDRFSAERLKGVDSTLKIQPAKLEDSAVYLCASSLRGGQGDEQFFGPGTRLTVL.

The V gene is TRBV5-4, the J gene TRBJ1-1; D remains unclear. Germline CDR1 reads SGHNT; CDR2 reads YYREEE (reference sequence). This CDR3 region has 14 residues. Between the trimmed V and J ends, which lost 1 base and 1 base, there was a span of 8 bases. The CDR3 protein is CASSLSQKNTEAFF. The CDR3 nucleotides are TGTGCCAGCAGCTTGTCACAGAAGAACACTGAAGCTTTCTTT.

The chain employs TRBV6-4 and TRBJ2-1; 7 nucleotides agree with TRBD2. Per the germline V gene, CDR1 is MRHNA and CDR2 is SNTAGT. With V trimmed by 2 bases and J by 5 bases, 3 bases remained unmatched. The CDR3 has 14 amino acids. The CDR3 is CASSDGGVHNEQFF. The CDR3 DNA reads as TGTGCCAGCAGTGACGGGGGGGTCCACAATGAGCAGTTCTTC.

This clone was detected once. The chain carries TRBV7-2 and TRBJ1-1; 8 nucleotides agree with TRBD1. Unmatched junction bases numbered 5, after V lost 1 base and J lost 10 bases. Looked up from germline, CDR1 is SGHTA and CDR2 is FQGNSA. This CDR3 has 13 amino acids. The CDR3 nucleotides are TGTGCCAGCAGCTTAGTACGGACAGGGAGAGCTTTCTTT. As protein: CASSLVRTGRAFF.